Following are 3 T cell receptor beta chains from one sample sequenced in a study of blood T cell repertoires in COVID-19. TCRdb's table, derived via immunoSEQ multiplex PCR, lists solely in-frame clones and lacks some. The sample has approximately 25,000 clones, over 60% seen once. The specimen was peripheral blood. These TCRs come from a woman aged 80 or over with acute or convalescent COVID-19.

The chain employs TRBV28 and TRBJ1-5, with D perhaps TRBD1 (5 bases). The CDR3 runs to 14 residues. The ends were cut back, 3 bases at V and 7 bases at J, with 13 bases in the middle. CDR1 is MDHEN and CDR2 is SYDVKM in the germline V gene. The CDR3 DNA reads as TGTGCCAGCAGTTTGGGGCAGGAGAGACAGCCCCAGCATTTT. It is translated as CASSLGQERQPQHF.

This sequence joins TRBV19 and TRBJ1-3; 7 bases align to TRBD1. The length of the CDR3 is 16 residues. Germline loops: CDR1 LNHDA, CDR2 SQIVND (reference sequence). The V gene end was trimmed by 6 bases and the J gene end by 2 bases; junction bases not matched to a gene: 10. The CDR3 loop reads CASRLQGTKTGNTIYF. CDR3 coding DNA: TGTGCCAGTAGGTTACAGGGGACCAAAACTGGAAACACCATATATTTT.

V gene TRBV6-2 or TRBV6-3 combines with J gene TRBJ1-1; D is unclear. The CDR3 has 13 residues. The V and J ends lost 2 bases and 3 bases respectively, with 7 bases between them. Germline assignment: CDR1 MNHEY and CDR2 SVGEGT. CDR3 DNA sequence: TGTGCCAGCAGTTACACGGAGGACACTGAAGCTTTCTTT. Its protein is CASSYTEDTEAFF.